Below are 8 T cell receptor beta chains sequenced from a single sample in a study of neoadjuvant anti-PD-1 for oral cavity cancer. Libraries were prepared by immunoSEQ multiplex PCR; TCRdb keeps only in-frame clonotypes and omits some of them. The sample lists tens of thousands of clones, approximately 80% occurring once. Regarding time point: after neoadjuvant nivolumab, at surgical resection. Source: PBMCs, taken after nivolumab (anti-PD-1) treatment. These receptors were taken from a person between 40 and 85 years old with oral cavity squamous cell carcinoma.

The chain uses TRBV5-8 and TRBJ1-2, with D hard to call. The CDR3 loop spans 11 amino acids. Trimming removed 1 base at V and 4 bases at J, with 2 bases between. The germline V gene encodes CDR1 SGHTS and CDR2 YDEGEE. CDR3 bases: TGTGCCAGCAGCTTGTCCTATGGCTACACCTTC. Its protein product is CASSLSYGYTF.

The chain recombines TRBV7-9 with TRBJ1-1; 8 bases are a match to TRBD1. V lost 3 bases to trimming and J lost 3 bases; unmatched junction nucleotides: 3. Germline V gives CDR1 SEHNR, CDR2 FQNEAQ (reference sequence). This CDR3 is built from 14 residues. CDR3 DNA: TGTGCCAGCAGCTTCAGACAGGGGTACACTGAAGCTTTCTTT. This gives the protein CASSFRQGYTEAFF.

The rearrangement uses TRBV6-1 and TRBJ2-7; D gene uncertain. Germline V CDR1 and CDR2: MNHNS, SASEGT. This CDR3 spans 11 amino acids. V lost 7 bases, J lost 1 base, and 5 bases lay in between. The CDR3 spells CASILSYEQYF. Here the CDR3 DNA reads TGTGCCAGCATCTTGTCCTACGAGCAGTACTTC.

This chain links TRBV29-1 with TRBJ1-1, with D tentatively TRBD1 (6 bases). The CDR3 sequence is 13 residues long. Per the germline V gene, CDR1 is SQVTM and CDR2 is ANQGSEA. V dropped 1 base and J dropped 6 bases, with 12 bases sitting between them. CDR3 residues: CSVEGVGHAEAFF. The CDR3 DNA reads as TGCAGCGTTGAAGGGGTGGGACATGCTGAAGCTTTCTTT. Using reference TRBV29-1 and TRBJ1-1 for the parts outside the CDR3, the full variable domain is SAVISQKPSRDICQRGTSLTIQCQVDSQVTMMFWYRQQPGQSLTLIATANQGSEATYESGFVIDKFPISRPNLTFSTLTVSNMSPEDSSIYLCSVEGVGHAEAFFGQGTRLTVV.

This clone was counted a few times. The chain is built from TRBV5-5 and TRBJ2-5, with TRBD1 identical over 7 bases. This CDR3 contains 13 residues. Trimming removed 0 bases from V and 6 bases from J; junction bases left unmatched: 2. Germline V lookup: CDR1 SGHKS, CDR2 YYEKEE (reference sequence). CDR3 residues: CASSLVTGKTQYF. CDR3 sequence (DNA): TGTGCCAGCAGCTTGGTGACAGGGAAGACCCAGTACTTC.

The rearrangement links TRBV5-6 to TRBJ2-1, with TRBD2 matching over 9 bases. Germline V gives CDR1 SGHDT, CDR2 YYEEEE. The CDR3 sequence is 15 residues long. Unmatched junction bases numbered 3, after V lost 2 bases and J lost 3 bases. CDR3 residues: CASSLERGVYNEQFF. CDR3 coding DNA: TGTGCCAGCAGCTTAGAGCGGGGGGTCTACAATGAGCAGTTCTTC.

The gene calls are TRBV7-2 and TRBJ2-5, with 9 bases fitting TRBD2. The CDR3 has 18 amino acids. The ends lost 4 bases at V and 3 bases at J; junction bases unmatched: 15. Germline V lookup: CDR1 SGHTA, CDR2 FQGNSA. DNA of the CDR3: TGTGCCAGCAGCTCCATGGAGGGGGCTAGCGGGGTTAAAGAGACCCAGTACTTC. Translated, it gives CASSSMEGASGVKETQYF.

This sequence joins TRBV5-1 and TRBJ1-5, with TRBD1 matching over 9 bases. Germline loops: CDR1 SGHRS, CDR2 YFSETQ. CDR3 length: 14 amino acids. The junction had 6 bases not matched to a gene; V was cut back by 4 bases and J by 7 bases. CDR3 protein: CASSVTGGEQPQHF. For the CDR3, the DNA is TGCGCCAGCAGCGTTACAGGGGGCGAACAGCCCCAGCATTTT.